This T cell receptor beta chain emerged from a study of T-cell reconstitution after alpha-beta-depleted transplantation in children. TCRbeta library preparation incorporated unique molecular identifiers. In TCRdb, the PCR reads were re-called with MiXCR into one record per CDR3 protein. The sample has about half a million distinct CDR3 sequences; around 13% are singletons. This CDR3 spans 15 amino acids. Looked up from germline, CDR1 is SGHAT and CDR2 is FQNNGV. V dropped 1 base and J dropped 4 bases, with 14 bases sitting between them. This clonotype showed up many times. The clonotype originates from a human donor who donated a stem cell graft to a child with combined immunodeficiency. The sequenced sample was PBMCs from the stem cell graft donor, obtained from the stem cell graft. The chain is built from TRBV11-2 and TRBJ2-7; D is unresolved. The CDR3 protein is CASSLAGPLGYEQYF. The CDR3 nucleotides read TGTGCCAGCAGCTTAGCTGGCCCTCTGGGTTACGAGCAGTACTTC.